This TCR beta chain was retrieved from a study of blood T cell repertoires in COVID-19. TCRdb's table, derived via immunoSEQ multiplex PCR, lists solely in-frame clones and lacks some. This sample yields 250,000 to 400,000 clones, of which roughly nine tenths are seen a single time; roughly 2.6% belongs to the top ten. V lost 4 bases, J lost 11 bases, and 14 bases lay in between. The CDR3 totals 12 residues. The germline CDR1 and CDR2 sequences are KGHSH and LQKENI. The receptor was derived from a man in his 60s who had recovered from COVID-19. This rearrangement joins TRBV18 to TRBJ1-1; a possible D gene is TRBD1 (5 bases). What was sequenced was PBMCs or T cells enriched from blood (not recorded which). This CDR3 reads CASSRTPPTAFF. CDR3 DNA: TGTGCCAGCTCACGGACACCACCGACGGCTTTCTTT.